This T cell receptor (beta chain) was documented in a study of regulatory T cells. On this clone: The target antigen is unknown.

Looked up from germline, CDR1 is ENHRY and CDR2 is SYGVKD. J gave up 6 bases and V 4 bases, and 2 bases lay outside the gene matches. The CDR3 extends over 13 amino acids. Primers: 52 TRBV forward and 13 TRBJ reverse. The protocol was immunoSEQ multiplex PCR, while the TCRdb copy is restricted to in-frame clones and leaves out a portion. Of tens of thousands of clones in the sample, approximately 91% were seen once. Study-wide findings and caveats: In CD3G-deficient patients, conventional CD4+ T cells were enriched for hydrophobic CDR3 residues at positions 6 and 7.

The genes are TRBV10-3 and TRBJ2-7, with 11 bases that match TRBD2. The sample consisted of conventional CD4+ T cells sorted from blood. This sequence originates from a child aged 10 to 17 with CD3G deficiency. In nucleotides, the CDR3 is TGTGCCATCAGTGTTCTAGCGGGAGGCGAGCAGTACTTC. Its protein is CAISVLAGGEQYF.